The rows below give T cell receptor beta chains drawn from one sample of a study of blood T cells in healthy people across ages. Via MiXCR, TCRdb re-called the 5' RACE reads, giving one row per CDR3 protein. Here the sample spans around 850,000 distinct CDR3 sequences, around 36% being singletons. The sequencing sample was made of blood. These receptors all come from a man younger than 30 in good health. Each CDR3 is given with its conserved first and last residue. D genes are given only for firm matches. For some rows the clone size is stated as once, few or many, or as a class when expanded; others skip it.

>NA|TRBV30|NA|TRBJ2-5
TGTGCCTGGAGCCTCCGGGATGGCAGGCGAGAGACCCAGTACTTC
CAWSLRDGRRETQYF
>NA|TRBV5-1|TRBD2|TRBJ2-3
TGCGCCAGCGTAGCGGGAGAGTTCACAGATACGCAGTATTTT
CASVAGEFTDTQYF
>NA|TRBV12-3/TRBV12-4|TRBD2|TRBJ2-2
TGTGCCAGCAGTTTTGCTAGCGGGGGAGGAGGGGAGCTGTTTTTT
CASSFASGGGGELFF
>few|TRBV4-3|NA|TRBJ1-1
TGCGCCAGCAGCCTGGGGACTGTGGGACTGAACACTGAAGCTTTCTTT
CASSLGTVGLNTEAFF
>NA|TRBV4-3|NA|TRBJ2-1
TGCGCCAGCAGCCAAGGAGTACCGAAACGGGGGGCCCAGTTCTTC
CASSQGVPKRGAQFF
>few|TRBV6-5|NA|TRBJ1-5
TGTGCCAGCAGTGAGGATATTAGCTATCAGCCCCAGCATTTT
CASSEDISYQPQHF
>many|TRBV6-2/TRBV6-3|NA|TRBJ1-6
TGTGCCAGCAGTGAAAGGAATTCACCCCTCCACTTT
CASSERNSPLHF
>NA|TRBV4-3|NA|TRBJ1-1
TGCGCCAGCAGCCAAACCCAGGGTTGGACTGAAGCTTTCTTT
CASSQTQGWTEAFF
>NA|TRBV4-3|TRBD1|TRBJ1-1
TGCGCCAGCAGCCAAGATCAGGGGACAGGGGGGGCTTTCTTT
CASSQDQGTGGAFF
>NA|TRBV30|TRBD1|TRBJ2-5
TGTGCCTGGGGGACAGGGATTGGGGAGCAGTACTTC
CAWGTGIGEQYF
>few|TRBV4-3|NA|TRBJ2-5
TGCGCCAGCAGCCAAGATAGCCAGACAGGACAAGAGACCCAGTACTTC
CASSQDSQTGQETQYF
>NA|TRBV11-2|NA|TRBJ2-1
TGTGCCAGCAGCGTAGATGAGGGGAGTGAGCAGTTCTTC
CASSVDEGSEQFF
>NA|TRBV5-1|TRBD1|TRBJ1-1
TGCGCCAGCAGCTTGACAGGGGTGACTGAAGCTTTCTTT
CASSLTGVTEAFF
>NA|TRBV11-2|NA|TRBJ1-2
TGTGCCAGCAGCTTAGAGGGGGGTTTCGATGGCTACACCTTC
CASSLEGGFDGYTF
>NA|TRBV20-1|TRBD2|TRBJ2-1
TGCAGTGCTAGAGAGGCACTAGCGCGCACTCACAATGAGCAGTTCTTC
CSAREALARTHNEQFF
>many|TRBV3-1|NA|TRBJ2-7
TGTGCCAGCAGCCAAGTCTCAGGGTACGAGCAGTACTTC
CASSQVSGYEQYF
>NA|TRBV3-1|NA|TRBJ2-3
TGTGCCAGCACCCCGTGGGGATCTAGCACAGATACGCAGTATTTT
CASTPWGSSTDTQYF
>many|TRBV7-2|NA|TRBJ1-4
TGTGCCAGCAGCTTAGTCCCCAAACCCCAGGCTAATGAAAAACTGTTTTTT
CASSLVPKPQANEKLFF
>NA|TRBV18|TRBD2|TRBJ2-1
TGTGCCAGCTCACCAGTCGCGGGGAGGGATGAGCAGTTCTTC
CASSPVAGRDEQFF
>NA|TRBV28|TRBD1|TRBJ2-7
TGTGCCAGCAGTTTCGGGACAGGATTCAACGAGCAGTACTTC
CASSFGTGFNEQYF
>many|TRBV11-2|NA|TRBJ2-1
TGTGCCAGCAGCTTACTTCGACCCAAGGATTACAATGAGCAGTTCTTC
CASSLLRPKDYNEQFF
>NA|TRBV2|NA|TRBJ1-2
TGTGCCAGCAGTGACCCTGTAAGGTCTAACTATGGCTACACCTTC
CASSDPVRSNYGYTF
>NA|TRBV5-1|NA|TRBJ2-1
TGCGCCAGCAGCTTGAATGGAGGCGGTGAGCAGTTCTTC
CASSLNGGGEQFF
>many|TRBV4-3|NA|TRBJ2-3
TGCGCCAGCAGCCAAGATGGGGTGGGCACAGATACGCAGTATTTT
CASSQDGVGTDTQYF
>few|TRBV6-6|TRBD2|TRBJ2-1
TGTGCCAGCAGTTCCGTTAGCGGGGGCACCCAGTTCTTC
CASSSVSGGTQFF
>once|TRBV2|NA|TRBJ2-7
TGTGCCAGCAGTGAGGCCTCATACGAGCAGTACTTC
CASSEASYEQYF